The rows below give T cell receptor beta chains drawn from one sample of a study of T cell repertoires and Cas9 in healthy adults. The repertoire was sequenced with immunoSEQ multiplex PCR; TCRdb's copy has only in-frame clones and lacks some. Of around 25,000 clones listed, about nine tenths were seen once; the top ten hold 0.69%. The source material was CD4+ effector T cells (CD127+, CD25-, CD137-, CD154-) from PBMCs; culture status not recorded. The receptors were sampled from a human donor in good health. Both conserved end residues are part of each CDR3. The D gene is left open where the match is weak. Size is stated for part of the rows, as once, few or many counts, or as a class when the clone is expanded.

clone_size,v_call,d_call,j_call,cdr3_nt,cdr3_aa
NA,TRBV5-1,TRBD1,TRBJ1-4,TGCGCCAGCAGCTCGGAACAGGGGGCGGCTGAAAAACTGTTTTTT,CASSSEQGAAEKLFF
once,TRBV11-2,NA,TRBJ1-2,TGTGCCAGCAGCCTCAGGGTTTCTGGCTACACCTTC,CASSLRVSGYTF
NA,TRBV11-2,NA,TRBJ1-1,TGTGCCAGCAGCTTAGTACGGGGTCCTCGCGCTGAAGCTTTCTTT,CASSLVRGPRAEAFF
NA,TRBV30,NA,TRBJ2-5,TGTGCCTGGAGTAGGGGAGAGACCCAGTACTTC,CAWSRGETQYF
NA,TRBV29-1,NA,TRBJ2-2,TGCAGCGCGAAGTTCGGGGCAGGACTCACCGGGGAGCTGTTTTTT,CSAKFGAGLTGELFF
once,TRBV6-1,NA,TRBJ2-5,TGTGCCAGCAGCGAAGGGGGCGCGGGGCAAGAGACCCAGTACTTC,CASSEGGAGQETQYF
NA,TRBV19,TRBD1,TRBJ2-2,TGTGCCAGTAGTATCCGAGACAGGGCCGGGGAGCTGTTTTTT,CASSIRDRAGELFF
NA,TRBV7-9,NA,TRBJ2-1,TGTGCCAGCAGCTTAGAAAGGTCCTACAATGAGCAGTTCTTC,CASSLERSYNEQFF
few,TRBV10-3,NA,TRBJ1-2,TGTGCCATCAGTGAGTCGGCCAGCTATGGCTACACCTTC,CAISESASYGYTF
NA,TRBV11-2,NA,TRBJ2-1,TGTGCCAGCAGCTTAGAGGGGGGAGCCAATGAGCAGTTCTTC,CASSLEGGANEQFF
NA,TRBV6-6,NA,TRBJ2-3,TGTGCCAGCAGGACCTTTCGCACAGATACGCAGTATTTT,CASRTFRTDTQYF
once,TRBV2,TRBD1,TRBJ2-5,TGTGCCAGCAGTGGAGGAGGGACAGGGGAAGAGACCCAGTACTTC,CASSGGGTGEETQYF
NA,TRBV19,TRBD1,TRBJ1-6,TGTGCCAGTAGGCAGAACAGGGGTCTCACCTATAATTCACCCCTCCACTTT,CASRQNRGLTYNSPLHF
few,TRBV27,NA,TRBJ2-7,TGTGCCAGCAGTCCCCACAGGGCCTACGAGCAGTACTTC,CASSPHRAYEQYF
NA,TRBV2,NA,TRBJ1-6,TGTGCCAGCGGGGAGGTCGGGGATTCACCCCTCCACTTT,CASGEVGDSPLHF